These T cell receptor beta chains were read from a single sample in a study of human T cells and chemical hapten exposure. One entry per CDR3 protein results from TCRdb running MiXCR on the RACE reads. The data contain about 70,000 distinct CDR3 sequences, approximately 11% of them singletons. Sequencing was performed on whole blood, taken in connection with sensitization to the hapten diphenylcyclopropenone (DPC). Receptors originate from a woman between 45 and 65 years old with alopecia areata. Some clones in this sample may be carry-over from other donors' samples. Both conserved end residues are part of each CDR3. Each record gives: CDR3 protein, CDR3 DNA, clone size, J gene, V gene, D gene. A D gene is named only where the DNA matches it firmly. Only some rows state a clone size, as once, few, many or a class for expanded clones.

CSARGGQGAHTEAFF TGCAGTGCTAGAGGCGGACAGGGGGCTCATACTGAAGCTTTCTTT many TRBJ1-1 TRBV20-1 TRBD1
CASSSGTVNQPQHF TGCGCCAGCAGCTCGGGGACAGTAAATCAGCCCCAGCATTTT few TRBJ1-5 TRBV5-1 TRBD1
CAWSQGSETQYF TGTGCCTGGAGTCAGGGGAGCGAGACCCAGTACTTC many TRBJ2-5 TRBV30 .
CASSLAGEKETQYF TGTGCCAGCAGCCTAGCGGGGGAGAAAGAGACCCAGTACTTC few TRBJ2-5 TRBV7-8 TRBD2
CSVPSGGEKLFF TGCAGCGTTCCTAGTGGAGGTGAAAAACTGTTTTTT . TRBJ1-4 TRBV29-1 .
CASTLVGAGGDYTF TGTGCCAGCACCCTAGTGGGGGCAGGTGGCGACTACACCTTC . TRBJ1-2 TRBV28 .
CASRPRDISANQPQHF TGTGCCAGTAGACCGCGGGACATTAGTGCTAATCAGCCCCAGCATTTT few TRBJ1-5 TRBV19 .
CASSPDRESNQPQHF TGTGCCAGCAGCCCGGACAGGGAAAGCAATCAGCCCCAGCATTTT many TRBJ1-5 TRBV6-2/TRBV6-3 TRBD1
CSARGEEQYF TGCAGTGCCAGGGGTGAGGAGCAGTACTTC few TRBJ2-7 TRBV20-1 .
CASSRGQGSLGLNTEAFF TGTGCCAGCAGCAGGGGACAGGGCAGTTTGGGTTTAAACACTGAAGCTTTCTTT few TRBJ1-1 TRBV21-1 .
CASSLWPGGRTEAFF TGTGCCAGCAGCTTATGGCCAGGGGGCAGAACTGAAGCTTTCTTT . TRBJ1-1 TRBV7-9 TRBD1
CASSHDRSSYNEQFF TGTGCCAGCAGTCACGACAGAAGCTCCTACAATGAGCAGTTCTTC . TRBJ2-1 TRBV6-2/TRBV6-3 .
CASSYGAGTYEQYF TGTGCCAGCAGTTACGGGGCAGGGACCTACGAGCAGTACTTC few TRBJ2-7 TRBV6-5 .
CASRAPGTGSYEQYF TGTGCCAGTAGGGCCCCCGGGACAGGGAGCTACGAGCAGTACTTC few TRBJ2-7 TRBV19 TRBD1
CASWDRNNQPQHF TGTGCCAGCTGGGACAGGAACAATCAGCCCCAGCATTTT . TRBJ1-5 TRBV28 TRBD1
CASSPNRGAKGYTF TGTGCCAGCAGCCCCAACAGGGGTGCGAAAGGCTACACCTTC . TRBJ1-2 TRBV11-2 TRBD1
CSVGLGNTIYF TGCAGCGTTGGTCTGGGAAACACCATATATTTT few TRBJ1-3 TRBV29-1 .
CASTTGYNEQFF TGTGCCAGCACCACAGGTTACAATGAGCAGTTCTTC few TRBJ2-1 TRBV14 .
CASSSRTALNEQYF TGTGCCAGCAGTTCCAGGACAGCTTTAAACGAGCAGTACTTC many TRBJ2-7 TRBV6-6 .
CASSARDYNYEQYF TGTGCCAGCAGCGCCCGGGACTACAACTACGAGCAGTACTTC many TRBJ2-7 TRBV9 TRBD2
CASSLLGTSALEQYF TGTGCCAGCAGCTTATTAGGAACTAGCGCCCTGGAGCAGTACTTC many TRBJ2-7 TRBV7-9 TRBD2
CASSPTGTVAYTF TGTGCCAGCAGCCCGACCGGGACAGTCGCCTACACCTTC . TRBJ1-2 TRBV7-2 TRBD1
CASSYSPSGGTDTQYF TGTGCCAGCAGTTACTCTCCCAGCGGGGGAACAGATACGCAGTATTTT many TRBJ2-3 TRBV6-6 TRBD2
CASTSDSYNEQFF TGTGCCAGCACTTCGGACAGCTACAATGAGCAGTTCTTC many TRBJ2-1 TRBV2 .
CASSRTGGVRGYTF TGTGCCAGCAGCCGAACCGGGGGGGTTCGCGGCTACACCTTC many TRBJ1-2 TRBV28 .
CSAILGDRKTDTQYF TGCAGTGCTATCCTTGGGGACAGAAAAACAGATACGCAGTATTTT few TRBJ2-3 TRBV20-1 TRBD1
CAWSEQSGGAVEQYF TGTGCCTGGAGTGAACAAAGTGGGGGGGCCGTCGAGCAGTACTTC many TRBJ2-7 TRBV30 .
CASSLTQGATDTQYF TGTGCCAGCAGCTTAACACAGGGGGCCACAGATACGCAGTATTTT . TRBJ2-3 TRBV7-3 TRBD1
CSARDGPFYNSPLHF TGCAGTGCTAGAGATGGGCCGTTCTATAATTCACCCCTCCACTTT many TRBJ1-6 TRBV20-1 .
CASSLGGSTSYEQYF TGTGCCAGCAGCTTAGGGGGTTCAACTTCCTACGAGCAGTACTTC . TRBJ2-7 TRBV7-2 .
CASSQLREGTEAFF TGCGCCAGCAGCCAACTAAGGGAAGGCACTGAAGCTTTCTTT many TRBJ1-1 TRBV4-3 .
CASTLQGASYNEQFF TGTGCCAGCACCTTACAGGGAGCGTCCTACAATGAGCAGTTCTTC many TRBJ2-1 TRBV2 .
CASSGGSGGATYNSPLHF TGTGCCAGCAGCGGCGGATCAGGGGGTGCGACCTATAATTCACCCCTCCACTTT few TRBJ1-6 TRBV9 TRBD1